These 9 T cell receptor beta chains share one sample of origin, sequenced in a study of cytomegalovirus exposure and HLA in healthy donors. Use of 60 Vbeta and 13 Jbeta primers characterized the PCR. The protocol was immunoSEQ multiplex PCR, while the TCRdb copy is restricted to in-frame clones and leaves out a portion. The sample yields under 130,000 clones, more than 70% seen once. Sequencing was performed on PBMCs. The receptors were gathered from a man aged 25 to 40 in good health and CMV-seronegative.

The chain uses TRBV5-1 and TRBJ1-4; the match to TRBD1 covers 7 bases. Germline assignment: CDR1 SGHRS and CDR2 YFSETQ. The CDR3 totals 14 residues. The V gene end was trimmed by 5 bases and the J gene end by 4 bases; junction bases not matched to a gene: 5. CDR3 in amino acids: CASRRDSDNEKLFF. In nucleotides, the CDR3 is TGCGCCAGCAGGAGGGACAGCGATAATGAAAAACTGTTTTTT.

The rearrangement links TRBV14 to TRBJ2-3; D call uncertain. CDR1 SGHDN and CDR2 FVKESK come from the germline V gene. The ends were cut back, 0 bases at V and 6 bases at J, with 10 bases in the middle. This CDR3 spans 14 amino acids. The chain's CDR3 is CASSQERALDTQYF. In DNA, the CDR3 is TGTGCCAGCAGCCAAGAACGAGCCTTGGATACGCAGTATTTT.

The table lists this clone with a few counts. The V call is TRBV5-4, the J call TRBJ2-5, with D possibly being TRBD2 (6 bases). V was trimmed by 3 bases and J by 5 bases, leaving 14 bases between them. The germline CDR1 and CDR2 sequences are SGHNT and YYREEE (reference sequence). The CDR3 runs 14 residues. The CDR3 DNA sequence: TGTGCCAGCAGCTCGGCGGGATGGGGGGAGACCCAGTACTTC. It is translated as CASSSAGWGETQYF.

Concerning this clone: Within the sample, other DNA sequences also encode this same CDR3. The J gene is TRBJ2-3, the V gene TRBV7-2, with 14 bases matching TRBD2. Germline V CDR1 and CDR2: SGHTA, FQGNSA. Trimming cost V 4 bases and J 6 bases; bases outside gene matches: 6. CDR3 length: 16 residues. CDR3 sequence reads: CASSWTSGGPRDTQYF. The CDR3 DNA reads as TGTGCCAGCAGCTGGACTAGCGGGGGGCCACGGGATACGCAGTATTTT.

The chain employs TRBV5-6 and TRBJ1-2, with 7 bases identical to TRBD1. CDR3 size: 13 residues. Germline loops: CDR1 SGHDT, CDR2 YYEEEE. V was clipped by 7 bases and J by 8 bases; unmatched bases: 11. The CDR3 DNA sequence: TGTGCCAGCGGGACAGACCGAAGCGGCGGCTACACCTTC. Translating it yields CASGTDRSGGYTF. The complete variable domain, with remaining parts taken from reference TRBV5-6 and TRBJ1-2, reads DAGVTQSPTHLIKTRGQQVTLRCSPKSGHDTVSWYQQALGQGPQFIFQYYEEEERQRGNFPDRFSGHQFPNYSSELNVNALLLGDSALYLCASGTDRSGGYTFGSGTRLTVV.

The rearrangement joins TRBV13 to TRBJ2-5; 9 nucleotides agree with TRBD2. This CDR3 has 16 amino acids. CDR1 and CDR2 from the germline V gene are PRHDT and FYEKMQ (reference sequence). V dropped 3 bases and J dropped 5; count of bases not matched to a gene: 10. The CDR3 reads CASSFSAGGFPETQYF. For the CDR3, the DNA is TGTGCCAGCAGCTTTTCAGCGGGGGGTTTCCCCGAGACCCAGTACTTC. The full variable domain, rest sourced from reference TRBV13 and TRBJ2-5, is AAGVIQSPRHLIKEKRETATLKCYPIPRHDTVYWYQQGPGQDPQFLISFYEKMQSDKGSIPDRFSAQQFSDYHSELNMSSLELGDSALYFCASSFSAGGFPETQYFGPGTRLLVL.

The chain combines TRBV19 with TRBJ1-5, with D possibly matching TRBD1 (5 bases). The V end was cut by 7 bases, the J end by 5 bases, with 21 bases between. Germline V gives CDR1 LNHDA, CDR2 SQIVND (reference sequence). The CDR3 consists of 16 residues. CDR3 in amino acids: CASTLLRAGTHQPQHF. As DNA, the CDR3 is TGTGCCAGTACCCTCCTTAGGGCAGGGACTCATCAGCCCCAGCATTTT.

The J gene is TRBJ1-4, the V gene TRBV6-6; no reliable D call. V was trimmed by 6 bases and J by 2 bases, leaving 16 bases between them. This CDR3 has 16 amino acids. CDR1 is MNHNY and CDR2 is SVGAGI in the germline V gene (reference sequence). In DNA, the CDR3 is TGTGCCAGCAGCCGAGAGCCCGGGGTTACTAATGAAAAACTGTTTTTT. Its protein product is CASSREPGVTNEKLFF.

This rearrangement joins TRBV6-6 to TRBJ2-5; the match to TRBD1 covers 8 bases. Germline loops: CDR1 MNHNY, CDR2 SVGAGI (reference sequence). V gave up 5 bases and J gave up 2 bases; unmatched junction bases: 7. This CDR3 region has 15 residues. The CDR3 nucleotides read TGTGCCAGCAGTCAGTCCCGGACAGGGCAAGAGACCCAGTACTTC. This translates into CASSQSRTGQETQYF.